A single sample is the source of the 7 T cell receptor beta chains below, sequenced in a study of T cells after yellow fever vaccination. TCRdb called the 5' RACE reads again in MiXCR, with one record for every CDR3 protein. This sample has 120,000 to 150,000 distinct CDR3 sequences, with 6.5% to 8.5% found just once. Sequences were derived from CD4+ T cells sorted from PBMCs, sampled 5 days after the yellow fever booster vaccination. The receptors here all came from a man aged 25-45 years who received the YFV17D yellow fever vaccine.

The table lists this clonotype with many counts. V is TRBV5-1 and J is TRBJ2-1, with D unresolved. The V end lost 4 bases, the J end lost 4 bases, and 9 bases lay between the germline ends. The CDR3 runs to 13 residues. Per germline, CDR1 SGHRS and CDR2 YFSETQ. In nucleotides, the CDR3 is TGCGCCAGCAGCAAAGCGCGTTACAATGAGCAGTTCTTC. It specifies CASSKARYNEQFF.

This clonotype was seen at least ten times. The chain employs TRBV7-2 and TRBJ2-3; D is tentatively TRBD1 or TRBD2 (6 bases each). CDR3 length: 15 residues. V lost 6 bases, J lost 5 bases, and 18 bases lay in between. Germline V lookup: CDR1 SGHTA, CDR2 FQGNSA. CDR3 loop: CASRARAEGGDTQYF. The CDR3 DNA reads TGTGCCAGCAGGGCAAGGGCGGAGGGGGGAGATACGCAGTATTTT. The whole variable domain, filled in from reference TRBV7-2 and TRBJ2-3, reads GAGVSQSPSNKVTEKGKDVELRCDPISGHTALYWYRQSLGQGLEFLIYFQGNSAPDKSGLPSDRFSAERTGGSVSTLTIQRTQQEDSAVYLCASRARAEGGDTQYFGPGTRLTVL.

This clonotype was seen at least ten times. This sequence joins TRBV10-2 and TRBJ2-7; tentative D call: TRBD2 (7 bases). Trimming left V 7 bases short and J 0 bases short, with 19 bases between. The germline V gene has CDR1 WSHSY and CDR2 SAAADI. The CDR3 length is 16 residues. CDR3 in amino acids: CASNGGGLAVSYEQYF. The CDR3 nucleotides are TGCGCCAGCAATGGGGGGGGGCTAGCGGTCTCCTACGAGCAGTACTTC.

This clonotype showed up just a few times. The chain carries TRBV3-1 and TRBJ1-1; D not certain. This CDR3 region has 15 residues. V was trimmed by 4 bases and J by 1 base, leaving 13 bases between them. Germline V lookup: CDR1 LGHDT, CDR2 YNNKEL (reference sequence). This chain's CDR3 is CASSPAGTRNTEAFF. The CDR3 coding sequence is TGTGCCAGCAGCCCCGCCGGAACGAGGAACACTGAAGCTTTCTTT.

This clonotype was seen at least ten times. The rearrangement uses TRBV20-1 and TRBJ1-5, with TRBD1 as a possible D gene (6 bases). The CDR3 consists of 15 residues. Germline V CDR1 and CDR2: DFQATT, SNEGSKA (reference sequence). The V end lost 1 base, the J end lost 1 base, and 11 bases lay between the germline ends. DNA of the CDR3: TGCAGTGCTAGAGGGGGGGGCTCGAGCAATCAGCCCCAGCATTTT. Protein: CSARGGGSSNQPQHF.

In its sample, this clonotype was seen many times. V gene TRBV6-2 or TRBV6-3 combines with J gene TRBJ2-7, with D possibly matching TRBD2 (5 bases). The V end lost 0 bases, the J end lost 0 bases, and 15 bases lay between the germline ends. From germline, CDR1 is MNHEY and CDR2 SVGEGT. The CDR3 totals 17 residues. The CDR3 DNA reads as TGTGCCAGCAGTTACTCTGTCCAGCGGTCATTCTCCTACGAGCAGTACTTC. Its translation is CASSYSVQRSFSYEQYF.

The chain links TRBV7-2 to TRBJ1-2; 10 nucleotides line up with TRBD1. With 4 bases clipped from V and 3 bases from J, the junction kept 5 bases outside the gene matches. The CDR3 is 15 residues long. Germline V gene sequence: CDR1 SGHTA, CDR2 FQGNSA. The CDR3: CASSSRTGGDYGYTF. The CDR3 DNA reads TGTGCCAGCAGCTCCCGGACAGGGGGAGACTATGGCTACACCTTC.